This passage covers 23 T cell receptor beta chains from one sample sequenced in a study of blood T cell repertoires in COVID-19. Assay used: immunoSEQ multiplex PCR; TCRdb lists only in-frame clones, some missing. Of roughly 130,000 clones listed, more than 90% are singletons. The material sequenced was peripheral blood. The source is a man aged 45 to 65 with active COVID-19.

CDR3 loop: CASSLGSSGGYTF. CDR3 nucleotides: TGTGCCAGCAGCTTAGGTTCGTCAGGTGGCTACACCTTC. V usage is TRBV7-2 and J usage is TRBJ1-2; D is uncertain. Trimming removed 1 base at V and 7 bases at J, with 10 bases between. The CDR3 consists of 13 residues. Germline V gene lookup returns CDR1 SGHTA and CDR2 FQGNSA.

The chain uses TRBV7-2 and TRBJ1-2; TRBD1 matches 8 bases. The ends lost 3 bases at V and 7 bases at J; junction bases unmatched: 7. Looked up from germline, CDR1 is SGHTA and CDR2 is FQGNSA. The CDR3 is 14 amino acids. CDR3 bases: TGTGCCAGCAGCTTGGGACAGGCCCTTTCTGGCTACACCTTC. Translating gives CASSLGQALSGYTF.

V gene TRBV7-8 combines with J gene TRBJ2-3; 9 nucleotides align to TRBD2. J gave up 6 bases and V 0 bases, and 10 bases lay outside the gene matches. Germline V gives CDR1 SGHVS, CDR2 FQNEAQ. The CDR3 length is 17 residues. CDR3 coding DNA: TGTGCCAGCAGCTTAGCATCAGGTAGCGGGGGATTCGATACGCAGTATTTT. This gives the protein CASSLASGSGGFDTQYF. The entire variable domain, with the rest obtained from reference TRBV7-8 and TRBJ2-3, is as follows: GAGVSQSPRYKVAKRGQDVALRCDPISGHVSLFWYQQALGQGPEFLTYFQNEAQLDKSGLPSDRFFAERPEGSVSTLKIQRTQQEDSAVYLCASSLASGSGGFDTQYFGPGTRLTVL.

The V call is TRBV13, the J call TRBJ2-5; D is ambiguous. Germline V gives CDR1 PRHDT, CDR2 FYEKMQ (reference sequence). V lost 3 bases and J lost 7, with 6 bases in between. This CDR3 has 11 amino acids. CDR3 DNA sequence: TGTGCCAGCAGCTTTTCCGGGACCCAGTACTTC. It is translated as CASSFSGTQYF.

The V call is TRBV6-5, the J call TRBJ1-5; TRBD1 matches at 10 bases. Germline loops: CDR1 MNHEY, CDR2 SVGAGI. V trimming: 6 bases; J trimming: 9 bases; junction bases outside the gene matches: 5. The CDR3 loop spans 13 amino acids. CDR3 coding DNA: TGTGCCAGCAGCCCGACAGGGGGCGGGCCCCAGCATTTT. Protein product: CASSPTGGGPQHF.

V and J are TRBV9 and TRBJ2-1; TRBD2 might be the D (6 bases). V was clipped by 3 bases and J by 0 bases, with 10 bases between them. This CDR3 region has 15 residues. Germline CDR1 and CDR2: SGDLS and YYNGEE. Here the CDR3 reads CASSADGSSYNEQFF. The CDR3 nucleotides are TGTGCCAGCAGCGCAGACGGGAGCTCCTACAATGAGCAGTTCTTC.

The chain links TRBV5-4 to TRBJ2-7; 7 nucleotides match TRBD1. The CDR3 spans 15 residues. V lost 2 bases, J lost 3 bases, and 8 bases stayed unmatched. In germline, CDR1 is SGHNT, CDR2 YYREEE (reference sequence). The CDR3 nucleotides are TGTGCCAGCAGCTTCACGGGACAGAAACTCTACGAGCAGTACTTC. Translation: CASSFTGQKLYEQYF.

The chain couples TRBV7-2 to TRBJ1-2; D might be TRBD1 (5 bases). Between the trimmed V and J ends, which lost 1 base and 2 bases, there was a span of 14 bases. There are 16 residues in the CDR3. Germline loops: CDR1 SGHTA, CDR2 FQGNSA. The CDR3 sequence: CASSLEFGRVNYGYTF. CDR3 in DNA: TGTGCCAGCAGCTTAGAATTTGGCAGGGTGAACTATGGCTACACCTTC. Together with reference TRBV7-2 and TRBJ1-2, the CDR3 gives the full variable domain: GAGVSQSPSNKVTEKGKDVELRCDPISGHTALYWYRQSLGQGLEFLIYFQGNSAPDKSGLPSDRFSAERTGGSVSTLTIQRTQQEDSAVYLCASSLEFGRVNYGYTFGSGTRLTVV.

The chain employs TRBV2 and TRBJ1-1; D gene ambiguous. The CDR3 runs 14 residues. Germline-derived CDR1 and CDR2 are SNHLY and FYNNEI. Trimming pared 7 bases from V and 1 base from J, leaving 13 bases between. The CDR3 is CASTGREGNTEAFF. CDR3 in DNA: TGTGCCAGCACCGGAAGGGAGGGGAACACTGAAGCTTTCTTT. Combining the CDR3 with reference TRBV2 and TRBJ1-1 gives the whole variable domain EPEVTQTPSHQVTQMGQEVILRCVPISNHLYFYWYRQILGQKVEFLVSFYNNEISEKSEIFDDQFSVERPDGSNFTLKIRSTKLEDSAMYFCASTGREGNTEAFFGQGTRLTVV.

The chain is built from TRBV25-1 and TRBJ2-7; 7 bases match TRBD1. Germline lookup yields CDR1 MGHDK and CDR2 SYGVNS. J was trimmed by 3 bases and V by 6 bases; bases with no gene match: 11. The CDR3 sequence is 15 residues long. In DNA form, the CDR3 reads TGTGCCAGCAGAAGAAGCTCCGGGACAGTCTACGAGCAGTACGTC. Translating it yields CASRRSSGTVYEQYV.

V and J are TRBV7-9 and TRBJ1-1, with 7 bases aligning to TRBD1. Per germline, CDR1 SEHNR and CDR2 FQNEAQ (reference sequence). CDR3 length: 15 amino acids. J gave up 6 bases and V 7 bases, and 14 bases lay outside the gene matches. CDR3 amino acids: CASTLVFRGKAEAFF. CDR3 DNA sequence: TGTGCCAGCACCCTAGTATTCAGGGGGAAGGCTGAAGCTTTCTTT.

This chain uses TRBV3-1 (or the pseudogene TRBV3-2) with TRBJ2-5; D is possibly TRBD1 (6 bases). The CDR3 consists of 16 residues. Germline loops: CDR1 LGHDT, CDR2 YNNKEL (reference sequence). V dropped 4 bases and J dropped 2 bases, with 17 bases sitting between them. The CDR3 nucleotides are TGTGCCAGCAGCCCAAGGCGTCCGGGACAACAAGAGACCCAGTACTTC. This gives the protein CASSPRRPGQQETQYF.

The chain employs TRBV2 and TRBJ2-1; D might be TRBD1 (6 bases). This CDR3 spans 15 amino acids. V lost 8 bases to trimming and J lost 2 bases, with 16 bases between them. Germline V gives CDR1 SNHLY, CDR2 FYNNEI. CDR3 sequence (DNA): TGTGCCAGCGGGAAGGGGGACACTCCCTACAATGAGCAGTTCTTC. It encodes CASGKGDTPYNEQFF.

This CDR3 is CAWSAGTSGYEQFF. CDR3 in DNA: TGTGCCTGGAGTGCCGGGACTAGCGGCTATGAGCAGTTCTTC. This chain uses TRBV30 with TRBJ2-1; 11 nucleotides line up with TRBD2. V gave up 1 base and J gave up 8 bases; unmatched junction bases: 4. The CDR3 totals 14 residues. Germline V gives CDR1 GTSNPN, CDR2 SVGIG (reference sequence).

The chain has TRBV11-3 and TRBJ2-3, with a weak D call TRBD2 (5 bases). Deletions cut 6 bases from V and 0 bases from J, with 10 bases between. CDR3 size: 14 residues. Per the germline V gene, CDR1 is SGHNT and CDR2 is YENEEA. The CDR3 bases are TGTGCCAGCAGTTACGGACTGAGCACAGATACGCAGTATTTT. Translation gives CASSYGLSTDTQYF.

Concerning this clone: Sequence at one end of the junction differs from germline and may be a read error. J is TRBJ2-5 and V is TRBV5-6, with D tentatively TRBD1 (5 bases). The CDR3 runs to 14 residues. Germline assignment: CDR1 SGHDT and CDR2 YYEEEE. Here the CDR3 DNA reads TGTGCCAGCACCTTGGATCACAGGCAAGAGACCCAGTACTTC. This translates into CASTLDHRQETQYF.

The chain combines TRBV10-1 with TRBJ2-7; tentative D call: TRBD2 (5 bases). Germline CDR1 and CDR2: WNHNN and SYGVQD (reference sequence). V gave up 0 bases and J gave up 9 bases, with 12 bases separating them. The CDR3 extends over 13 amino acids. The CDR3 is CASSESGLPVQYF. DNA of the CDR3: TGCGCCAGCAGTGAGTCCGGACTCCCGGTGCAGTACTTC.

This chain joins TRBV5-8 and TRBJ2-6; weak D call: TRBD1 (6 bases). The V gene's germline CDR1 is SGHTS and CDR2 YDEGEE. V lost 9 bases and J lost 0, with 19 bases in between. The CDR3 covers 17 residues. The CDR3: CATGRTAVHSGANVLTF. The CDR3 bases are TGTGCCACCGGCAGGACAGCGGTACACTCTGGGGCCAACGTCCTGACTTTC.

This CDR3 reads CASSPGQAATGELFF. CDR3 DNA sequence: TGCGCCAGCAGTCCGGGACAGGCGGCCACCGGGGAGCTGTTTTTT. The genes are TRBV5-1 and TRBJ2-2; 8 bases are a match to TRBD1. Germline-derived CDR1 and CDR2 are SGHRS and YFSETQ. Trimming took 5 bases from V and 4 from J; bases not matched to a gene: 7. This CDR3 comprises 15 residues.

The gene calls are TRBV27 and TRBJ1-2; D remains unclear. The CDR3 sequence is 13 residues long. V dropped 6 bases and J dropped 3 bases, with 11 bases sitting between them. The germline V gene encodes CDR1 MNHEY and CDR2 SMNVEV (reference sequence). This chain's CDR3 is CASSPTVHYGYTF. The CDR3 coding sequence is TGTGCCAGCAGCCCTACAGTCCACTATGGCTACACCTTC.

The chain carries TRBV13 and TRBJ2-1; 9 bases line up with TRBD1. V lost 3 bases to trimming and J lost 5 bases; unmatched junction nucleotides: 5. The CDR3 is 15 residues long. Looked up from germline, CDR1 is PRHDT and CDR2 is FYEKMQ (reference sequence). The CDR3 loop is CASSFPGQGDNEQFF. The DNA of the CDR3 is TGTGCCAGCAGCTTCCCGGGACAGGGTGACAATGAGCAGTTCTTC. The full variable domain, its missing parts supplied by reference TRBV13 and TRBJ2-1, is AAGVIQSPRHLIKEKRETATLKCYPIPRHDTVYWYQQGPGQDPQFLISFYEKMQSDKGSIPDRFSAQQFSDYHSELNMSSLELGDSALYFCASSFPGQGDNEQFFGPGTRLTVL.

The chain links TRBV11-2 to TRBJ2-7, with TRBD2 matching over 13 bases. The V gene's germline CDR1 is SGHAT and CDR2 FQNNGV. V shed 1 base, J shed 10 bases, and the junction held 7 bases outside the gene matches. This CDR3 contains 15 residues. The CDR3 here is CASSLASGLAGDQYV. CDR3 coding DNA: TGTGCCAGCAGCTTAGCCTCTGGACTAGCGGGAGACCAGTACGTC.

The V and J genes are TRBV29-1 and TRBJ1-4; unclear D gene. CDR1 is SQVTM and CDR2 is ANQGSEA in the germline V gene. Between the trimmed V and J ends, which lost 1 base and 3 bases, there was a span of 9 bases. The CDR3 covers 14 residues. As DNA, the CDR3 is TGCAGCGTTGAAGTGGGCAGTTCTAATGAAAAACTGTTTTTT. It translates to CSVEVGSSNEKLFF.